The T cell receptor beta chain described here comes from a study of T-cell memory formation after mild COVID-19. Study-wide context: The two donors had largely donor-specific TCR clusters.

In the case of this clonotype: What it recognizes is unknown.

General study findings and limits: Clones contracting day 15 to 85 were balanced CD4/CD8; later expanders leaned CD4+.

One entry per CDR3 protein results from TCRdb running MiXCR on the 5' RACE reads. The sample records roughly 340,000 distinct CDR3 sequences, around 15% being singletons. The sequencing input was PBMCs or a T cell subset sorted from them (not recorded which). This TCR was sampled from a man between 18 and 29 years old who had mild COVID-19 (a few samples of this study predate the infection). Cell type and time point are not known.

CDR3 coding DNA: TGTGCCAGCAGCCGCCCGGGACAGGGGGCAGAGGGCTACACCTTC. Its translation is CASSRPGQGAEGYTF. This rearrangement joins TRBV7-9 to TRBJ1-2, with 12 bases fitting TRBD1. The CDR3 extends over 15 amino acids. Trimming at V came to 5 bases and at J to 8 bases, leaving 9 bases not matched to a gene. The germline gives CDR1 SEHNR, CDR2 FQNEAQ (reference sequence).